This T cell receptor beta chain was observed in a study of beta chain features in type 1 diabetes. Trimming stripped 0 bases from V and 3 bases from J, with 11 bases between. The CDR3 has 15 amino acids. CDR1 and CDR2 from the germline V gene are KGHSH and LQKENI. Expressed TCRB transcripts got sequenced, as all isolated RNA was reverse transcribed. Assay used: immunoSEQ multiplex PCR; TCRdb lists only in-frame clones, some missing. The table has fewer than 900,000 clones, 15% to 20% seen once. This clone was seen a few times. The chain is built from TRBV18 and TRBJ2-5; the D gene could be TRBD1 or TRBD2 (5 bases each). This sequence originates from a woman under 30 in good health. The sample comprised naive CD4+ T cells from blood. Written as DNA, the CDR3 is TGTGCCAGCTCACCACCCCGTGGGGGTGAAGAGACCCAGTACTTC. Amino acid sequence: CASSPPRGGEETQYF. The whole variable domain, remainder taken from reference TRBV18 and TRBJ2-5, is NAGVMQNPRHLVRRRGQEARLRCSPMKGHSHVYWYRQLPEEGLKFMVYLQKENIIDESGMPKERFSAEFPKEGPSILRIQQVVRGDSAAYFCASSPPRGGEETQYFGPGTRLLVL.